The 10 T cell receptor beta chains in this list originate from one sample, sequenced in a study of cytomegalovirus exposure and HLA in healthy donors. PCR employed 60 Vbeta and 13 Jbeta primers. The table came from immunoSEQ multiplex PCR; TCRdb's copy has only in-frame clones and leaves some out. The sample records about 120,000 clones, over 70% being singletons. Sequencing was performed on PBMCs. These receptors came from a man between 18 and 35 years old in good health and CMV-seropositive.

In its sample, this clone was seen once. This CDR3 is CASSPTENNEQFF. The CDR3 bases are TGCGCCAGCAGCCCGACAGAGAACAATGAGCAGTTCTTC. The J gene is TRBJ2-1, the V gene TRBV4-1, with D perhaps TRBD1 (5 bases). This CDR3 spans 13 amino acids. In germline, CDR1 is MGHRA, CDR2 YSYEKL. V shed 4 bases and J shed 5 bases, with 9 bases lying between them.

V usage is TRBV10-3 and J usage is TRBJ2-3, with 12 bases identical to TRBD2. The CDR3 loop spans 16 amino acids. Germline assignment: CDR1 ENHRY and CDR2 SYGVKD. The V gene end was trimmed by 4 bases and the J gene end by 2 bases; junction bases not matched to a gene: 4. The CDR3 DNA reads as TGTGCCATCAGTGGACTAGCGGGGGCCAACACAGATACGCAGTATTTT. Its protein is CAISGLAGANTDTQYF.

This chain connects TRBV18 to TRBJ2-5; 7 bases are a match to TRBD1. CDR1 and CDR2 (germline): KGHSH, LQKENI. With V trimmed by 2 bases and J by 4 bases, 7 bases remained unmatched. This CDR3 has 15 amino acids. CDR3 residues: CASSPGQAVRETQYF. The CDR3, as DNA: TGTGCCAGCTCACCAGGACAGGCTGTACGAGAGACCCAGTACTTC.

The V call is TRBV4-3, the J call TRBJ2-5; D possibly corresponds to TRBD2 (5 bases). CDR1 is LGHNA and CDR2 is YSLEER in the germline V gene. Between the trimmed V and J ends, which lost 0 bases and 5 bases, there was a span of 10 bases. CDR3 length: 14 amino acids. The CDR3 here is CASSQERAAETQYF. The CDR3 DNA is TGCGCCAGCAGCCAAGAGCGGGCGGCCGAGACCCAGTACTTC.

V usage is TRBV11-2 and J usage is TRBJ1-2; TRBD1 is a possible D gene (5 bases). Per germline, CDR1 SGHAT and CDR2 FQNNGV. This CDR3 has 13 residues. V was cut by 5 bases and J by 5 bases, with 12 bases left in between. CDR3 nucleotides: TGTGCCAGCAGCCCGTCTCAGGGATATGGCTACACCTTC. It is translated as CASSPSQGYGYTF.

J is TRBJ2-3 and V is TRBV11-2, with TRBD1 matching over 7 bases. Germline values: CDR1 SGHAT, CDR2 FQNNGV. V trimming: 2 bases; J trimming: 4 bases; junction bases outside the gene matches: 12. The CDR3 is made up of 17 amino acids. CDR3 amino acids: CASSLPRTGKKPDTQYF. CDR3 sequence (DNA): TGTGCCAGCAGCTTACCGAGGACAGGAAAAAAACCAGATACGCAGTATTTT.

This chain joins TRBV11-2 and TRBJ2-3; D may be TRBD2 (6 bases). The V gene's germline CDR1 is SGHAT and CDR2 FQNNGV. The CDR3 covers 18 residues. V gave up 1 base and J gave up 2 bases, with 19 bases separating them. CDR3 amino acids: CASSLVFWARGNTDTQYF. The DNA of the CDR3 is TGTGCCAGCAGCTTAGTGTTCTGGGCCCGGGGGAACACAGATACGCAGTATTTT.

This sequence joins TRBV19 and TRBJ1-1, with D uncertain. The V gene lost 1 base and the J gene lost 4 bases, with 7 bases spanning the gap. Germline V gene data show CDR1 as LNHDA and CDR2 as SQIVND (reference sequence). The CDR3 is 13 amino acids. CDR3 amino acids: CASSIAGGTEAFF. Here the CDR3 DNA reads TGTGCCAGTAGTATAGCAGGAGGCACTGAAGCTTTCTTT.

CDR3 region: CASSRSRTGTYEQYF. CDR3 nucleotide sequence: TGTGCCAGCAGTCGTTCTAGGACAGGAACCTACGAGCAGTACTTC. The chain joins TRBV6-1 to TRBJ2-7, with 7 bases identical to TRBD1. Trimming at V came to 5 bases and at J to 2 bases, leaving 9 bases not matched to a gene. Germline loops: CDR1 MNHNS, CDR2 SASEGT. The CDR3 covers 15 residues.

This clone was observed once. The rearrangement uses TRBV5-1 and TRBJ2-7; the match to TRBD2 covers 9 bases. Germline lookup yields CDR1 SGHRS and CDR2 YFSETQ. V gave up 0 bases and J gave up 2 bases; unmatched junction bases: 6. This CDR3 comprises 16 residues. CDR3 amino acids: CASSLAMSSGAYEQYF. CDR3 sequence (DNA): TGCGCCAGCAGCTTGGCCATGTCTAGCGGGGCCTACGAGCAGTACTTC.